This T cell receptor (beta chain) was documented in a study of identical twins. General study points: High-abundance cord blood beta clonotypes had fewer insertions; memory repertoires showed none.

The CDR3 has 13 residues. CDR1 is SGHRS and CDR2 is YFSETQ in the germline V gene. Trimming at V came to 2 bases and at J to 7 bases, leaving 3 bases not matched to a gene. As to this clonotype: Its antigen remains unidentified.

TCRdb called the 5' RACE reads again in MiXCR, with one record for every CDR3 protein. There are hundreds of thousands of distinct CDR3 sequences in the sample; roughly an eighth occur only once, and around 7.2% lies in the top ten. The sample was also reused in another study, on yellow fever vaccine responses in identical twins.

This TCR came from a young woman in good health. Sequencing used CD8+ T cells sorted from blood. This chain joins TRBV5-1 and TRBJ2-7, with 10 bases fitting TRBD2. CDR3 DNA: TGCGCCAGCAGCTTTAGCGGGAGGCAGGAGCAGTACTTC. The encoded protein is CASSFSGRQEQYF.